Shown below are 2 T cell receptor beta chains from a single sample sequenced in a study of shared clonotypes between healthy human individuals. Sequencing used immunoSEQ multiplex PCR; TCRdb keeps in-frame clones, though not all of them. The top ten hold less than 0.25% of the sample, which has 800,000 to 950,000 clones, around 96% seen once. The naive CD8 fraction comprised CD45RO-negative cells positively selected for CCR7 and excluded terminally differentiated effector memory CD45RA+ cells. The sequencing input was naive CD8+ T cells sorted from blood. These receptors were taken from a young man in good health.

The genes are TRBV5-4 and TRBJ2-1, with D perhaps given as TRBD1 or TRBD2 (6 bases each). Germline loops: CDR1 SGHNT, CDR2 YYREEE (reference sequence). The length of the CDR3 is 13 residues. The germline V and J ends were trimmed by 5 bases and 10 bases, with 16 bases remaining between them. Written as DNA, the CDR3 is TGTGCCAGCAGGACGTTGGGGGCGGGGGAGCAGTTCTTC. The encoded protein is CASRTLGAGEQFF.

The CDR3 sequence is CASSTGTGLLDTQYF. The CDR3 bases are TGTGCCAGTAGTACCGGGACGGGGCTCTTGGATACGCAGTATTTT. This chain connects TRBV19 to TRBJ2-3, with D perhaps assigned TRBD1 or TRBD2 (5 bases each). Germline CDR1 reads LNHDA; CDR2 reads SQIVND (reference sequence). Trimming cost V 4 bases and J 6 bases, with 17 bases left between them. This CDR3 is 15 amino acids long.